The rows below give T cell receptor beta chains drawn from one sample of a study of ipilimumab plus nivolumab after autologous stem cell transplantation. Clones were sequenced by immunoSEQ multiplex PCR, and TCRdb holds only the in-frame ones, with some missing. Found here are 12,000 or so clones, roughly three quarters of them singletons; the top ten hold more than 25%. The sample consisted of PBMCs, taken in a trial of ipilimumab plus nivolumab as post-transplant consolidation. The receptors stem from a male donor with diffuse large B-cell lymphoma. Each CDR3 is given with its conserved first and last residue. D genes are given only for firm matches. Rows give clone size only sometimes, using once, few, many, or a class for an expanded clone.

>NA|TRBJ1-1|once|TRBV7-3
TGTGCCAGCAGCCCGAATGTTAGGACCCAGAACACTGAAGCTTTCTTT
CASSPNVRTQNTEAFF
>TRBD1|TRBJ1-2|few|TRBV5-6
TGTGCCAGCAGCTTACCGGGACAGCAGAACTATGGCTACACCTTC
CASSLPGQQNYGYTF
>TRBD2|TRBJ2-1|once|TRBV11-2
TGTGCCAGCAGCTCCACTAGCGGGAGTCAGTTCTTC
CASSSTSGSQFF
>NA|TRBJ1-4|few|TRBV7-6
TGTGCCAGCAGACGAGGGGGGGGTCAAGGCGAAAAACTGTTTTTT
CASRRGGGQGEKLFF
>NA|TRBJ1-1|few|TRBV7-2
TGTGCCAGCAGCTTAAGATACGCCAGGGAAGCTTTCTTT
CASSLRYAREAFF
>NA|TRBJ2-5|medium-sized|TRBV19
TGTGCCAGTAGTCCAAGATTTGGTTCCCAAGAGACCCAGTACTTC
CASSPRFGSQETQYF
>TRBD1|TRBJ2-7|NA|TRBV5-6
TGTGCCAGCAGCCCGGGACAGCGTGGGATTGAGCAGTACTTC
CASSPGQRGIEQYF
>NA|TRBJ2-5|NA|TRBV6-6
TGTGCCAGCAGTTACTCTAGCGTTGAGACCCAGTACTTC
CASSYSSVETQYF
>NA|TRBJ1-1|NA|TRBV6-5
TGTGCCAGCAGTTTCCCAGGGGATGGCGGCACTGAAGCTTTCTTT
CASSFPGDGGTEAFF
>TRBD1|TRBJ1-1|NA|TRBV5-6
TGTGCCAGCAGCCGGACAGGGACCACTGAAGCTTTCTTT
CASSRTGTTEAFF
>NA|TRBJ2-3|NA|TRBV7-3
TGTGCCAGCAGCCCCAACACAGATACGCAGTATTTT
CASSPNTDTQYF
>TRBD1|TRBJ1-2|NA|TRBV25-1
TGTGCCAGCAGTGAAATAGAGGGGGCCCGTGGCTACACCTTC
CASSEIEGARGYTF
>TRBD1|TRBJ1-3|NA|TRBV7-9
TGTGCCAGCAGCTTACCGCGGGACAGGGGGCTCTTGGCTGGAAACACCATATATTTT
CASSLPRDRGLLAGNTIYF
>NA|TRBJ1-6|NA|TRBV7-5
TGTGCCAGTGAACGGGGGACTTCTCATACGAGCTCCTATAATTCACCCCTCCACTTT
CASERGTSHTSSYNSPLHF
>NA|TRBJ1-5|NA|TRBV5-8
TGTGCCAGCAGCTTGGACGGTAGCAATCAGCCCCAGCATTTT
CASSLDGSNQPQHF
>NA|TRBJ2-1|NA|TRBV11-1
TGTGCCAGCAGGCTGGGACAATGGGCGTTCTTC
CASRLGQWAFF
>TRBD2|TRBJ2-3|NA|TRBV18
TGTGCCAGCTCACTGGCGGGGGTCGGAACAGATACGCAGTATTTT
CASSLAGVGTDTQYF
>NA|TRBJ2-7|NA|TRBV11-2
TGTGCCAGCAGCTTGAACAGGGCTGGGGAGCAGTACTTC
CASSLNRAGEQYF
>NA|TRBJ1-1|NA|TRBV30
TGTGCCTGGAGGGGGTGGAGGGCGGGAACTGAAGCTTTCTTT
CAWRGWRAGTEAFF
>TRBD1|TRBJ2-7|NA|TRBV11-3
TGTGCCAGCAGCCCCGAGGTCCAGGGGGCAGGGGAGCAGTACTTC
CASSPEVQGAGEQYF
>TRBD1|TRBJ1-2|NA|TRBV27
TGTGCCACCCAGGACAGGGCTGATGGCTACACCTTC
CATQDRADGYTF
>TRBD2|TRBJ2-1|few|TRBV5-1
TGCGCCAGCCCTACTAGCGGCTCCTACAATGAGCAGTTCTTC
CASPTSGSYNEQFF
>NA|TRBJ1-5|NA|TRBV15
TGTGCCACCAGCAGAATCCCCGGGGAGGGCAATCAGCCCCAGCATTTT
CATSRIPGEGNQPQHF
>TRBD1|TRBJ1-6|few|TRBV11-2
TGTGCCAGCAGCTCCGCAGGGGGGAATTCACCCCTCCACTTT
CASSSAGGNSPLHF
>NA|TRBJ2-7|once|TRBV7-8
TGTGCCAGCAGCTTGACAGCGGGCGAGCAGTACTTC
CASSLTAGEQYF
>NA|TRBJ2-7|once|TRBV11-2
TGTGCCAGCATCGCACCTTCTCACCCCTACGAGCAGTACTTC
CASIAPSHPYEQYF
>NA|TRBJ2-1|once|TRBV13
TGTGCCAGCAGCTTCTCGGATTACTACAATGAGCAGTTCTTC
CASSFSDYYNEQFF
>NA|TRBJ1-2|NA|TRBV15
TGTGCCACCAGCTCCAGGTCACAGGGAAATGGCTACACCTTC
CATSSRSQGNGYTF
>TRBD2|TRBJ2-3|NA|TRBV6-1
TGTGCCAGCAGTCTTAGGGGACTAACCACAGATACGCAGTATTTT
CASSLRGLTTDTQYF
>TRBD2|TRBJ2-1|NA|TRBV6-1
TGTGCCAGCAGTGGGCGGGGGATGAGCTCCTACAATGAGCAGTTCTTC
CASSGRGMSSYNEQFF
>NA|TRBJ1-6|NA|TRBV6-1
TGTGCCAGTCAGGGTACAGGCTCATCACCCCTCCACTTT
CASQGTGSSPLHF
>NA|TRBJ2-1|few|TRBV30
TGTGCCTGGGGGTTGGGTTCAGAGCAGTTCTTC
CAWGLGSEQFF